This entry lists 2 T cell receptor beta chains sequenced from one sample in a study of T-cell reconstitution after alpha-beta-depleted transplantation in children. TCRbeta library preparation incorporated unique molecular identifiers. TCRdb re-called the PCR reads with MiXCR, one entry per CDR3 protein. The sample has around 600,000 distinct CDR3 sequences, roughly a tenth seen once. Source: PBMCs from the stem cell graft donor, taken from the stem cell graft. The receptors derive from a human donor who donated a stem cell graft to a child with acute myeloid leukemia.

The chain carries TRBV18 and TRBJ1-1; 7 bases fit TRBD1. The CDR3 is 15 residues long. CDR1 and CDR2 from the germline V gene are KGHSH and LQKENI. V trimming: 4 bases; J trimming: 0 bases; junction bases outside the gene matches: 5. The CDR3 bases are TGTGCCAGCTCACGCGGACAGGAAATGAACACTGAAGCTTTCTTT. It yields the protein CASSRGQEMNTEAFF. Full variable domain (missing parts from reference TRBV18 and TRBJ1-1): NAGVMQNPRHLVRRRGQEARLRCSPMKGHSHVYWYRQLPEEGLKFMVYLQKENIIDESGMPKERFSAEFPKEGPSILRIQQVVRGDSAAYFCASSRGQEMNTEAFFGQGTRLTVV.

The chain combines TRBV29-1 with TRBJ2-7; 8 nucleotides agree with TRBD1. The CDR3 consists of 12 residues. Germline assignment: CDR1 SQVTM and CDR2 ANQGSEA. Germline trimming cut 3 bases from V and 5 bases from J; bases unmatched to any gene: 3. Written as DNA, the CDR3 is TGCAGCGTTGAGGACAGGGTCCACGAGCAGTACTTC. This codes for CSVEDRVHEQYF.